The sequence of this TCR beta chain was determined in a study of cytomegalovirus exposure and HLA in healthy donors. General study findings and limits: Follow-up analysis found HLA locus-dependent TCR association rates, highest for DRB1 and lowest for HLA-C. As immune exposure information, only CMV serostatus was available.

Comment on this clone: Its antigen is still unknown.

PCR was performed using 60 Vbeta and 13 Jbeta primers. Clones were sequenced by immunoSEQ multiplex PCR, and TCRdb holds only the in-frame ones, with some missing. The profile shows a few hundred thousand clones, 92% of them singletons. In germline, CDR1 is SGDLS, CDR2 YYNGEE. The CDR3 runs 13 residues. Trimming removed 0 bases from V and 9 bases from J, with 10 bases in between. The sequenced material came from PBMCs. The sequence derives from a girl under 10 years old in good health and CMV-seronegative. This chain connects TRBV9 to TRBJ2-4, with a possible D match to TRBD2 (5 bases). This chain's CDR3 is CASSVVEGGIQYF. CDR3 DNA sequence: TGTGCCAGCAGCGTAGTTGAGGGTGGCATTCAGTACTTC.